The T cell receptor beta chain under discussion was sequenced for a study of cytomegalovirus exposure and HLA in healthy donors. Looked up from germline, CDR1 is SGHRS and CDR2 is YFSETQ. V lost 1 base and J lost 4, with 16 bases in between. The CDR3 consists of 16 residues. PCR was performed using 60 Vbeta and 13 Jbeta primers. TCRdb's table, derived via immunoSEQ multiplex PCR, lists solely in-frame clones and lacks some. Seen here are roughly 150,000 clones, roughly 79% observed once, and the top ten hold 1.5% to 1.9%. Study-level findings and limits: Segments of the TCR beta V type were, in most cases, productive about 87% or about 30% of the time in an earlier analysis.

In regard to this clone: Its antigen is as yet unknown.

Sample: PBMCs. The rearrangement links TRBV5-1 to TRBJ2-3; tentative D call: TRBD1 (6 bases). The clonotype was recovered from a man between 35 and 55 years old in good health and CMV-seronegative. CDR3 DNA: TGCGCCAGCAGCTTGATACAGGGCCCAGTGGCAGATACGCAGTATTTT. Protein sequence: CASSLIQGPVADTQYF.